This TCR beta chain came from a study of glioma-infiltrating T cells after dendritic cell vaccination. The method was immunoSEQ multiplex PCR; TCRdb's version includes in-frame clones alone and lacks a portion of them. In the table there are 75,000 to 100,000 clones, approximately 80% of which are singletons. Germline V gene sequence: CDR1 SGHRS, CDR2 YFSETQ. V was clipped by 2 bases and J by 5 bases, with 10 bases between them. The CDR3 loop spans 14 amino acids. The sample holds a few counts of this clone. The J gene is TRBJ2-2, the V gene TRBV5-1; D is ambiguous. The starting material was blood, obtained before dendritic cell vaccination. This receptor was obtained from a human donor with glioblastoma. The CDR3 loop is CASSFDILTGELFF. DNA of the CDR3: TGCGCCAGCAGCTTCGACATCCTTACCGGGGAGCTGTTTTTT.